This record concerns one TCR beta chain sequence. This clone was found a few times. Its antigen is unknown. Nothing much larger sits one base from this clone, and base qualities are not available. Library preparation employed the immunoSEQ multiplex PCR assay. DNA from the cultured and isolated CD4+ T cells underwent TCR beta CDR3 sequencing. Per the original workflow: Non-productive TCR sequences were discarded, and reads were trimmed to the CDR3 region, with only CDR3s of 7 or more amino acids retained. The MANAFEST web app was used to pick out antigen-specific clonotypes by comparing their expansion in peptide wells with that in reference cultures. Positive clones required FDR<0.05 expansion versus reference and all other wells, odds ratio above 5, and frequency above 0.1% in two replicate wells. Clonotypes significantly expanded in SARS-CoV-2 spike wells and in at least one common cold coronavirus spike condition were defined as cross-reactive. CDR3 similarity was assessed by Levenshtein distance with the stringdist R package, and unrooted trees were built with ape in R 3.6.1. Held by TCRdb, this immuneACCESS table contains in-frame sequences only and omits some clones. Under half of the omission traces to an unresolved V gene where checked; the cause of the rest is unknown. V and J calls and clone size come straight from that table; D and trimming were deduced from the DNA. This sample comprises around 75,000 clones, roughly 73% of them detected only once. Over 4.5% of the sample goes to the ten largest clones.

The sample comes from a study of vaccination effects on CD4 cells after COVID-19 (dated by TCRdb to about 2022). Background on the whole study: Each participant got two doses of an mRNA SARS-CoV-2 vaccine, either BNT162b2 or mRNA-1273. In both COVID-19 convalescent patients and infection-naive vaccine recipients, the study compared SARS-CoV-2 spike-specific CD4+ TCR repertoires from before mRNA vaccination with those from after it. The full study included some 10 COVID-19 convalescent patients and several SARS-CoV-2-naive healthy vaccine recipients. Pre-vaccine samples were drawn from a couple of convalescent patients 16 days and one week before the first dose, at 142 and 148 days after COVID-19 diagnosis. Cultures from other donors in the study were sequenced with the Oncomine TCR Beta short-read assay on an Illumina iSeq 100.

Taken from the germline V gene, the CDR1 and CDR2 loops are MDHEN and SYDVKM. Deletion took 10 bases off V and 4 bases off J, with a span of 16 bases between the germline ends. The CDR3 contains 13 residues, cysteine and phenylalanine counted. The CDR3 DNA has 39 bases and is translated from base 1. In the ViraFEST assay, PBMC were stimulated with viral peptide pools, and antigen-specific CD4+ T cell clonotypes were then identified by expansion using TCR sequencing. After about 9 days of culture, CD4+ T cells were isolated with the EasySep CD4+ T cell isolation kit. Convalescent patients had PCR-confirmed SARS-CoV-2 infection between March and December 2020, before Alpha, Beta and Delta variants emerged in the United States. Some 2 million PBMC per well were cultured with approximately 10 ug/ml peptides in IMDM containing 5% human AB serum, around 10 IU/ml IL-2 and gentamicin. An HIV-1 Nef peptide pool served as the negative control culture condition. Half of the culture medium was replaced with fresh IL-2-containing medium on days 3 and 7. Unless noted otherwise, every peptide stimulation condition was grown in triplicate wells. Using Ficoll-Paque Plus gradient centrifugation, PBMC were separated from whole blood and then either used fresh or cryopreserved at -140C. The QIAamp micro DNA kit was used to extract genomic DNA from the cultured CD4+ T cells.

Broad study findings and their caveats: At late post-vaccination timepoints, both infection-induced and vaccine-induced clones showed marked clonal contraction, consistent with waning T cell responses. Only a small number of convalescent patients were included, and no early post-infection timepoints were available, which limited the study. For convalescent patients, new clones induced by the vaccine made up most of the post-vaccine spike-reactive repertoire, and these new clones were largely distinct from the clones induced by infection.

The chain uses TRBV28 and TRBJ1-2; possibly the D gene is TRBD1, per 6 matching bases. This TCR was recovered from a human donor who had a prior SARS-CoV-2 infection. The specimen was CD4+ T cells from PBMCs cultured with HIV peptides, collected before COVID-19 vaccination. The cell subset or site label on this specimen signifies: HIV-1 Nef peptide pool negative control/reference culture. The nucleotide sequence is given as TGTGCCACCGCAACAGGGCCCCGCTATGGCTACACCTTC. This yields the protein CATATGPRYGYTF.